Listed here are 22 T cell receptor beta chains from one sample, sequenced in a study of blood T cell repertoires in COVID-19. Sequencing used immunoSEQ multiplex PCR; TCRdb keeps in-frame clones, though not all of them. The data show about 230,000 clones, about 85% seen once. The sequenced sample was PBMCs or T cells enriched from blood (not recorded which). These receptors all come from a man aged 25 to 40 who had recovered from COVID-19.

The J gene is TRBJ2-1, the V gene TRBV24-1; 14 positions agree with TRBD2. The CDR3 loop spans 18 amino acids. CDR1 and CDR2 (germline): KGHDR, SFDVKD. V lost 7 bases, J lost 7 bases, and 14 bases stayed unmatched. This chain's CDR3 is CATSDRGPGTSGRNEQFF. The CDR3 region has the DNA TGTGCCACCAGCGACAGGGGGCCCGGGACTAGCGGGAGAAATGAGCAGTTCTTC.

The chain carries TRBV30 and TRBJ1-5; the match to TRBD1 covers 7 bases. Unmatched junction bases numbered 5, after V lost 3 bases and J lost 3 bases. Germline-derived CDR1 and CDR2 are GTSNPN and SVGIG (reference sequence). This CDR3 is built from 14 residues. For the CDR3, the DNA is TGTGCCTGGAGCCGGACAGGAATCAATCAGCCCCAGCATTTT. Translating it yields CAWSRTGINQPQHF.

The V and J genes are TRBV27 and TRBJ1-6; the match to TRBD1 covers 8 bases. V was pared by 6 bases and J by 10 bases, with 11 bases of the junction left unmatched. CDR1 and CDR2 (germline): MNHEY, SMNVEV (reference sequence). This CDR3 contains 15 residues. This CDR3 reads CASSLEDRAGSPLHF. DNA for the CDR3: TGTGCCAGCAGCCTCGAGGACAGGGCAGGATCACCCCTCCACTTT.

This sequence joins TRBV18 and TRBJ1-2, with 9 bases that match TRBD1. The V gene end was trimmed by 2 bases and the J gene end by 8 bases; junction bases not matched to a gene: 9. Per the germline V gene, CDR1 is KGHSH and CDR2 is LQKENI. The CDR3 totals 15 residues. The DNA for the CDR3 is TGTGCCAGCTCACCAACGGGACAGGGCTTCGAAGGCTACACCTTC. It encodes CASSPTGQGFEGYTF.

This clone was found many times. The V and J genes are TRBV19 and TRBJ2-3; a possible D gene is TRBD1 (5 bases). The V gene's germline CDR1 is LNHDA and CDR2 SQIVND (reference sequence). The V end lost 6 bases, the J end lost 2 bases, and 18 bases lay between the germline ends. The CDR3 spans 16 residues. The CDR3 protein is CASRVGKARDTDTQYF. In nucleotides, the CDR3 is TGTGCCAGTAGGGTCGGTAAGGCCAGGGACACAGATACGCAGTATTTT.

The gene calls are TRBV5-1 and TRBJ2-7, with 8 bases aligning to TRBD2. The CDR3 totals 15 residues. CDR1 is SGHRS, CDR2 YFSETQ, per germline. Trimming took 4 bases from V and 0 from J; bases not matched to a gene: 6. For the CDR3, the DNA is TGCGCCAGCAGCCCGGTCGGGGGGGACTCCTACGAGCAGTACTTC. It yields the protein CASSPVGGDSYEQYF.

The CDR3 DNA follows: TGCAGCGCACTAGCGGGAGGGGATACGCAGTATTTT. Residues: CSALAGGDTQYF. V usage is TRBV29-1 and J usage is TRBJ2-3; 13 bases are shared with TRBD2. J was trimmed by 6 bases and V by 7 bases; bases with no gene match: 1. The CDR3 is 12 residues long. Germline-derived CDR1 and CDR2 are SQVTM and ANQGSEA.

The chain has TRBV28 and TRBJ2-7; D unresolved. CDR1 and CDR2 (germline): MDHEN, SYDVKM. The CDR3 is 11 residues long. Trimming left V 7 bases short and J 4 bases short, with 8 bases between. The CDR3 region is CASIGGYEQYF. CDR3 sequence (DNA): TGTGCCAGCATAGGCGGTTACGAGCAGTACTTC. Drawing the rest from reference TRBV28 and TRBJ2-7, the complete variable domain is DVKVTQSSRYLVKRTGEKVFLECVQDMDHENMFWYRQDPGLGLRLIYFSYDVKMKEKGDIPEGYSVSREKKERFSLILESASTNQTSMYLCASIGGYEQYFGPGTRLTVT.

The V and J genes are TRBV6-5 and TRBJ1-2; 9 bases fit TRBD1. Trimming cost V 2 bases and J 4 bases; bases outside gene matches: 8. CDR3 size: 16 residues. Germline V CDR1 and CDR2: MNHEY, SVGAGI. The CDR3 nucleotides are TGTGCCAGCAGTTACGGTCGACAGGGGGTGGGCTATGGCTACACCTTC. The encoded protein is CASSYGRQGVGYGYTF.

The V gene is TRBV5-1, the J gene TRBJ1-5, with 7 bases matching TRBD1. The CDR3 extends over 17 amino acids. V was pared by 0 bases and J by 3 bases, with 9 bases of the junction left unmatched. Germline V gene data show CDR1 as SGHRS and CDR2 as YFSETQ. CDR3 residues: CASSLESQQGTNQPQHF. Written as DNA, the CDR3 is TGCGCCAGCAGCTTGGAGTCGCAACAGGGGACCAATCAGCCCCAGCATTTT.

V and J are TRBV27 and TRBJ2-7; D not certain. V lost 5 bases, J lost 2 bases, and 10 bases lay in between. The V gene's germline CDR1 is MNHEY and CDR2 SMNVEV (reference sequence). The CDR3 spans 13 residues. The chain's CDR3 is CASSPWAAYEQYF. CDR3 sequence (DNA): TGTGCCAGCAGTCCCTGGGCCGCCTACGAGCAGTACTTC.

The sample holds a few counts of this clone. This chain connects TRBV4-2 to TRBJ2-2, with 12 nucleotides matching TRBD2. CDR3 length: 18 residues. V trimming: 4 bases; J trimming: 0 bases; junction bases outside the gene matches: 6. CDR1 and CDR2 (germline): LGHNA, YNFKEQ. The CDR3 DNA follows: TGTGCCAGCAGCCCCGGACTAGCGGGGCTCACGAACACCGGGGAGCTGTTTTTT. Translating gives CASSPGLAGLTNTGELFF.

The chain combines TRBV6-2 or TRBV6-3 with TRBJ1-1; D is ambiguous. The germline CDR1 and CDR2 sequences are MNHEY and SVGEGT. The CDR3 has 12 residues. Trimming stripped 6 bases from V and 1 base from J, with 6 bases between. The CDR3 reads CASSLQNTEAFF. CDR3 sequence (DNA): TGTGCCAGCAGCCTCCAGAACACTGAAGCTTTCTTT.

The chain recombines TRBV7-3 with TRBJ2-1; D may be TRBD2 (7 bases). There are 14 residues in the CDR3. Germline CDR1 reads SGHTA; CDR2 reads FQGTGA. Trimming took 7 bases from V and 9 from J, leaving 19 bases between them. The CDR3 DNA reads TGTGCCAGCACGCCATCGGGGGGCCCTGGTGAGCAGTTCTTC. Amino acids: CASTPSGGPGEQFF.

The CDR3 spells CSVAPRGSYNEQFF. The DNA for the CDR3 is TGCAGCGTTGCCCCGCGAGGCTCCTACAATGAGCAGTTCTTC. The rearrangement uses TRBV29-1 and TRBJ2-1; D is ambiguous. CDR1 is SQVTM and CDR2 is ANQGSEA in the germline V gene. V dropped 4 bases and J dropped 0 bases, with 10 bases sitting between them. This CDR3 is 14 amino acids long.

In regard to this clone: This specimen includes other DNA sequences encoding the same CDR3. This sequence joins TRBV30 and TRBJ1-5; D is unresolved. The CDR3 is made up of 12 amino acids. Germline V CDR1 and CDR2: GTSNPN, SVGIG (reference sequence). V shed 1 base and J shed 4 bases, with 5 bases lying between them. CDR3 in amino acids: CAWSGANQPQHF. For the CDR3, the DNA is TGTGCCTGGAGTGGGGCTAATCAGCCCCAGCATTTT.

The chain uses TRBV2 and TRBJ2-1, with 9 bases that match TRBD2. Trimming at V came to 6 bases and at J to 12 bases, leaving 15 bases not matched to a gene. The CDR3 contains 15 residues. CDR1 SNHLY and CDR2 FYNNEI come from the germline V gene. In DNA form, the CDR3 reads TGTGCCAGCAGGGCCTCTAGCGGGGCCCGGTTGGGGCAGTTCTTC. Translation: CASRASSGARLGQFF.

The chain recombines TRBV28 with TRBJ2-4; 8 bases are shared with TRBD2. Germline CDR1 is MDHEN and CDR2 is SYDVKM. V lost 2 bases and J lost 15; bases outside the gene matches: 15. This CDR3 contains 15 residues. CDR3 amino acids: CASSLTSGPLGGWYF. The CDR3 nucleotides are TGTGCCAGCAGTTTAACTAGCGGCCCCTTGGGGGGATGGTACTTC.

The V gene is TRBV27, the J gene TRBJ2-3; 9 bases fit TRBD2. The germline gives CDR1 MNHEY, CDR2 SMNVEV (reference sequence). CDR3 size: 18 residues. After removal of 11 bases from V and 1 base from J, the junction contained 19 bases not matched to a gene. Here the CDR3 DNA reads TGTGCCGCTATAAGCGGGGGTAGCGGGAGCGGGGGCACAGATACGCAGTATTTT. Its translation is CAAISGGSGSGGTDTQYF.

The chain employs TRBV28 and TRBJ2-7, with TRBD2 as a possible D gene (5 bases). V gave up 10 bases and J gave up 5 bases, with 21 bases separating them. The length of the CDR3 is 14 residues. CDR1 and CDR2 from the germline V gene are MDHEN and SYDVKM. The CDR3 region has the DNA TGTGCCACCCCTACCCCAGCGGTCCGCCACGAGCAGTACTTC. This codes for CATPTPAVRHEQYF.

The chain couples TRBV4-1 to TRBJ1-1, with no clear D. The length of the CDR3 is 14 residues. Germline V gives CDR1 MGHRA, CDR2 YSYEKL. The V end was cut by 0 bases, the J end by 0 bases, with 5 bases between. In DNA, the CDR3 is TGCGCCAGCAGCCAAGAGAACATGAACACTGAAGCTTTCTTT. Encoded protein: CASSQENMNTEAFF.

The sample holds a few counts of this clone. The chain is built from TRBV6-2 or TRBV6-3 and TRBJ2-7, with a weak D call TRBD2 (5 bases). Trimming took 4 bases from V and 2 from J, leaving 12 bases between them. CDR3 length equals 14 residues. Germline lookup yields CDR1 MNHEY and CDR2 SVGEGT. This CDR3 reads CASSFFEGTYEQYF. DNA for the CDR3: TGTGCCAGCAGTTTCTTTGAGGGCACCTACGAGCAGTACTTC.